This T cell receptor beta chain is from a study of T cell changes during pregnancy in multiple sclerosis. Only in-frame clones appear in the TCRdb table, and some are missing; sequencing was by immunoSEQ multiplex PCR. The repertoire holds some 41,000 clones, with 80% to 90% as singletons. The origin of this receptor is a female donor with multiple sclerosis, enrolled in a pregnancy study. Material: CD4+ T cells from peripheral blood mononuclear cells, obtained in the first trimester of pregnancy.

CDR3 nucleotides: TGTGCCAGCTCTCCCAAGCGGGAGGGCCTAATTCAAAACATTCAGTACTTC. This codes for CASSPKREGLIQNIQYF. The J gene is TRBJ2-4, the V gene TRBV18, with 10 bases matching TRBD2. Germline V gene data show CDR1 as KGHSH and CDR2 as LQKENI. Losses at the gene ends were 6 bases for V and 5 bases for J; bases not matched to a gene: 13. The CDR3 is 17 amino acids.